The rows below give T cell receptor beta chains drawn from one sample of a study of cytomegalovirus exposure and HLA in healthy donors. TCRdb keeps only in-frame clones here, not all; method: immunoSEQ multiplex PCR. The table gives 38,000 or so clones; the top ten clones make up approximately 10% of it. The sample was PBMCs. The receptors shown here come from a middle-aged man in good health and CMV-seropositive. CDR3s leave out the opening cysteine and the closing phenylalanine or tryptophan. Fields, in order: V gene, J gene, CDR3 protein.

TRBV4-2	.	ASSQDGASGVYEQY
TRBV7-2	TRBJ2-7	ASIGGVSYEQY
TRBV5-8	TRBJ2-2	AAEGRGTGELF
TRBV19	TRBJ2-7	ASSRTSASYEQY
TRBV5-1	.	ASSSTGNSYEQY
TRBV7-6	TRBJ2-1	ASSLGGDPYNEQF
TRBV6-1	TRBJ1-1	ASSLIQGNTEAF
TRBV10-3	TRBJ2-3	AISDPVRPSLAGGPTDTQY
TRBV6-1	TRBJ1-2	ASSPDRGGYGYT
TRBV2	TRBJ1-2	ASRIRDSNYGYT
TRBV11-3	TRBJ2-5	ASSSSGTQETQY
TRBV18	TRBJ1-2	ASSPGDNYGYT
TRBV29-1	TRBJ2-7	SVLAGVSSYEQY
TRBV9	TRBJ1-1	ASGLGGNTEAF
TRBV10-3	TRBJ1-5	ATGTGMDQPQH
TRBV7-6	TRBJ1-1	ASRHREYTEAF
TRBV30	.	AWSVLGGNIPNEQY
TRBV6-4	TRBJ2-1	ARRTGFYNEQF
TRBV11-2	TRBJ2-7	ASSLDRVASGSYEQY
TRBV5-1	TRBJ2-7	ASSRDRDYEQY